This TCR beta chain was documented in a study of T cells in Graves' hyperthyroidism and ophthalmopathy. Study results and limitations: Ophthalmopathy was separated from stable hyperthyroidism by a 13 V-J model. Most thyroid clonotypes with frequency above 0.001 were detected in blood.

This clonotype appeared many times. Its antigen is undetermined. RNA transcripts gave rise to amplified TCR beta CDR3 regions. During a first-round RT-PCR of the TCR CDR3, the HTBI primer set was used. TCRdb re-analysed the multiplex PCR reads in MiXCR, keeping a single row per CDR3 protein. Of approximately 220,000 distinct CDR3 sequences in the sample, about 18% were seen once. This sequence was found in a man aged 40-49 years with Graves' hyperthyroidism. Sequences were obtained from blood.

CDR3 protein: CASSPGSTNEKLFF. CDR3 DNA sequence: TGTGCCAGCTCACCAGGGTCAACTAATGAAAAACTGTTTTTT. The V call is TRBV18, the J call TRBJ1-4; D unclear. Germline CDR1 is KGHSH and CDR2 is LQKENI. The CDR3 sequence is 14 residues long. Trimming shortened V by 2 bases and J by 0 bases, and 4 bases separated the two germline ends.